This T cell receptor beta chain originates from a study of cytomegalovirus exposure and HLA in healthy donors. Study information: It was reported in a later analysis that the approximately 120 validation repertoires used the same platform as the 500 to 700 first-cohort repertoires.

The germline V gene encodes CDR1 MNHNS and CDR2 SASEGT. Trimming at V came to 3 bases and at J to 1 base, leaving 3 bases not matched to a gene. The CDR3 contains 15 residues. The repertoire was sequenced with immunoSEQ multiplex PCR; TCRdb's copy has only in-frame clones and lacks some. The data hold about 250,000 clones, with approximately 87% observed a single time. This clone was observed many times. Antigen unknown. Notes on the study in general: Subsequent analysis found a tendency for first-cohort TCR clusters to co-occur within the 110 or so validation repertoires. Cytomegalovirus status was reportedly diagnosed by the classifier with high sensitivity and specificity. A few CMV-associated chains were confirmed in vitro to be specific for CMV antigens.

This sequence joins TRBV6-1 and TRBJ2-7; TRBD2 matches at 10 bases. This TCR was sampled from a man aged 18-30 years in good health and CMV-seronegative. Material: PBMCs. This chain's CDR3 is CASSDGLADSYEQYF. The CDR3, as DNA: TGTGCCAGCAGTGATGGACTAGCGGATTCCTACGAGCAGTACTTC.